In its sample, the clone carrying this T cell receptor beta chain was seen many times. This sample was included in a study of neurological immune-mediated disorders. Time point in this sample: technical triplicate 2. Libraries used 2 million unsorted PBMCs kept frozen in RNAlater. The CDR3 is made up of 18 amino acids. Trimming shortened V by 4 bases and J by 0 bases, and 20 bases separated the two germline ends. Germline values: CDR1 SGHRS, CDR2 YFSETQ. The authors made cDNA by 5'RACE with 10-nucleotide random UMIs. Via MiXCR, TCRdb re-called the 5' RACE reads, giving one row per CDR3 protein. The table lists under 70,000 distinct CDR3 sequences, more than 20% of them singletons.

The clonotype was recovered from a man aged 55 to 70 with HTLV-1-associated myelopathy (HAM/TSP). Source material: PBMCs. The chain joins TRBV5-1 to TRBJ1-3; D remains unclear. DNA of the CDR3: TGCGCCAGCAGCCCCACATACCCCCCAGGCGTCTCTGGAAACACCATATATTTT. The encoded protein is CASSPTYPPGVSGNTIYF.